Listed below are T cell receptor beta chains from one sample, sequenced in a study of regulatory T cells in long-lasting Graves disease. Each CDR3 protein is one row after TCRdb ran MiXCR on the multiplex PCR reads. The top ten clones hold around 12% of a sample with over 500,000 distinct CDR3 sequences, more than 15% of them seen once. The same sample was also used in a study of T cells in Graves' hyperthyroidism and ophthalmopathy.

The sequencing used peripheral blood mononuclear cells (PBMCs), collected at new diagnosis, from a patient treated with antithyroid drugs. These receptor sequences come from a young man with Graves disease. The CDR3 runs from the conserved cysteine through the conserved F or W. The D gene is left open where the match is weak. The size entry is marked missing in some rows and otherwise reads once, few, many or a size class.

CDR3 protein | CDR3 DNA | V gene | D gene | clone size | J gene
CAGPPVPGHEGVNEQFF | TGCGCCGGACCTCCCGTTCCGGGCCACGAGGGGGTAAATGAGCAGTTCTTC | TRBV10-1 | . | . | TRBJ2-1
CASSWRNDTGLNTEAFF | TGCGCCAGCAGCTGGCGGAATGACACAGGGCTGAACACTGAAGCTTTCTTT | TRBV5-1 | . | many | TRBJ1-1
CASQGRVSNTGELFF | TGTGCCAGCCAGGGGAGGGTATCGAACACCGGGGAGCTGTTTTTT | TRBV9 | . | . | TRBJ2-2
CASSVGTASSYEQYF | TGCGCCAGCAGCGTCGGGACAGCGAGCTCCTACGAGCAGTACTTC | TRBV5-1 | TRBD1 | many | TRBJ2-7
CAWSGWGNTEAFF | TGTGCCTGGAGCGGGTGGGGGAACACTGAAGCTTTCTTT | TRBV30 | . | many | TRBJ1-1
CASSEGGITDTQYF | TGTGCCAGCAGTGAGGGAGGGATCACAGATACGCAGTATTTT | TRBV2 | TRBD2 | many | TRBJ2-3
CASSSILSGENIQYF | TGTGCCAGTAGTAGCATTCTTAGCGGCGAAAACATTCAGTACTTC | TRBV19 | . | many | TRBJ2-4
CASSDREAYEQYF | TGTGCCAGCAGCGACAGGGAGGCCTACGAGCAGTACTTC | TRBV6-1 | . | . | TRBJ2-7
CAISENRRGAMNTEAFF | TGTGCCATCAGTGAGAACAGGAGAGGGGCCATGAACACTGAAGCTTTCTTT | TRBV10-3 | . | many | TRBJ1-1
CASSFRTSPPELFF | TGCGCCAGCAGCTTCCGGACATCTCCGCCGGAGCTGTTTTTT | TRBV5-1 | . | few | TRBJ2-2
CASSYASKNNEQFF | TGTGCCAGCAGTTACGCCTCTAAGAACAATGAGCAGTTCTTC | TRBV6-2/TRBV6-3 | . | many | TRBJ2-1
CAWKGSGNQPQHF | TGTGCCTGGAAGGGCAGCGGAAATCAGCCCCAGCATTTT | TRBV30 | . | many | TRBJ1-5
CASSIWQGIQETQYF | TGTGCCAGTAGTATTTGGCAGGGAATCCAAGAGACCCAGTACTTC | TRBV19 | . | few | TRBJ2-5
CASSEAGQGAAKAFF | TGTGCCAGCAGTGAAGCCGGACAGGGGGCCGCCAAAGCTTTCTTT | TRBV2 | TRBD1 | many | TRBJ1-1
CASSFSEDTQYF | TGTGCCAGCAGCTTTTCGGAAGATACGCAGTATTTT | TRBV7-6 | . | few | TRBJ2-3